These 8 T cell receptor beta chains came from one sample sequenced in a study of CD8+CD57+ T cells in acquired aplastic anemia. CDR3 and TCR beta VDJ profiling relied on a genomic DNA template. MiXCR, applied by TCRdb to the reads, yields one record per CDR3 protein. The sample includes 100,000 to 150,000 distinct CDR3 sequences, about 40% of them seen just once. Sequenced: sorted CD4+, CD8+, or CD8+CD57+ T cells (not recorded which) from PBMCs. The receptor source for this set is a human donor in good health, serving as a control.

Ten or more counts support this clonotype. V is TRBV19 and J is TRBJ2-6, with D perhaps TRBD1 (6 bases). The CDR3 spans 13 residues. Germline CDR1 LNHDA, CDR2 SQIVND (reference sequence). Trimming shortened V by 9 bases and J by 4 bases, and 10 bases separated the two germline ends. CDR3 sequence reads: CASSGVGANVLTF. CDR3 sequence (DNA): TGTGCCAGCTCAGGGGTCGGGGCCAACGTCCTGACTTTC.

This clonotype occurred many times. J is TRBJ2-1 and V is TRBV5-1, with D possibly matching TRBD2 (6 bases). CDR1 is SGHRS and CDR2 is YFSETQ in the germline V gene. This CDR3 has 16 amino acids. V was clipped by 5 bases and J by 0 bases, with 15 bases between them. Written as DNA, the CDR3 is TGCGCCAGCAGTTCTGCGGCGGGGAGCTCCTACAATGAGCAGTTCTTC. Amino acids: CASSSAAGSSYNEQFF.

This clonotype occurred a few times. A read error may produce the germline difference seen at one junction end. V gene TRBV12-3 or TRBV12-4 combines with J gene TRBJ1-1; D uncertain. The CDR3 runs to 14 residues. CDR3 nucleotide sequence: TGTGCCAGCAGTCTCCATGCCAAGACCGGCGAAGCTTCCTTT. This gives the protein CASSLHAKTGEASF.

The table lists this clonotype with many counts. CDR3 nucleotide sequence: TGCAGTGCTGGGGACATCCCATCTAACTATGGCTACACCTTC. Residues: CSAGDIPSNYGYTF. The chain links TRBV20-1 to TRBJ1-2; D perhaps matches TRBD1 (6 bases). Germline loops: CDR1 DFQATT, CDR2 SNEGSKA (reference sequence). V was shortened by 5 bases and J by 0 bases, with 13 bases between the two germline ends. The CDR3 length is 14 residues.

J is TRBJ2-7 and V is TRBV11-2; 10 bases are shared with TRBD1. Per the germline V gene, CDR1 is SGHAT and CDR2 is FQNNGV. Losses at the gene ends were 5 bases for V and 4 bases for J; bases not matched to a gene: 11. The CDR3 is 16 residues long. The CDR3 region is CASSLPGQGVTYEQYF. CDR3 coding DNA: TGTGCCAGCAGCCTCCCTGGACAGGGGGTAACTTACGAGCAGTACTTC. The full variable domain, completed using reference TRBV11-2 and TRBJ2-7, is EAGVAQSPRYKIIEKRQSVAFWCNPISGHATLYWYQQILGQGPKLLIQFQNNGVVDDSQLPKDRFSAERLKGVDSTLKIQPAKLEDSAVYLCASSLPGQGVTYEQYFGPGTRLTVT.

The chain is built from TRBV18 and TRBJ1-1; D is perhaps TRBD1 (6 bases). CDR3 size: 13 residues. Germline V lookup: CDR1 KGHSH, CDR2 LQKENI. Trimming removed 8 bases at V and 0 bases at J, with 10 bases between. This CDR3 is CASNREVNTEAFF. In nucleotides, the CDR3 is TGTGCCAGCAACAGGGAGGTGAACACTGAAGCTTTCTTT.

The chain links TRBV28 to TRBJ1-6; no definite D call. The CDR3 extends over 14 amino acids. Trimming removed 2 bases from V and 7 bases from J, with 9 bases in between. Germline CDR1 and CDR2: MDHEN and SYDVKM. CDR3 DNA sequence: TGTGCCAGCAGTTTAGAACGTGGGAATTCACCCCTCCACTTT. This encodes CASSLERGNSPLHF.

This clonotype was found many times. J is TRBJ2-3 and V is TRBV2; D ambiguous. Deletions cut 2 bases from V and 1 base from J, with 10 bases between. CDR3 length: 15 residues. CDR1 is SNHLY, CDR2 FYNNEI, per germline. The CDR3 DNA reads TGTGCCAGCAGTGAAATGGCTTTAGGCACAGATACGCAGTATTTT. This translates into CASSEMALGTDTQYF.